One sample yielded the 5 T cell receptor beta chains listed below, sequenced in a study of blood T cell repertoires in COVID-19 (dated by TCRdb to about 2020). The protocol used for the library was the immunoSEQ multiplex PCR assay. TCRdb holds this immuneACCESS table with in-frame rearrangements only. Some clones are missing; in checked studies, unresolved V genes explain under half, and the rest has no known cause. This sample holds some 150,000 clones; over 80% were observed only once. Together, the top ten hold 3% to 4.5% of the sample. Sequenced material: peripheral blood. Receptor source: a woman aged 55-70 years who had recovered from COVID-19.

CDR3 DNA sequence: TGTGCCAGCAGCTTCGTCCCCGAGGCTAATGAAAAACTGTTTTTT. Its translation: CASSFVPEANEKLFF. This chain links TRBV5-4 with TRBJ1-4; unclear D gene. Germline V gives CDR1 SGHNT, CDR2 YYREEE (reference sequence). CDR3 size: 15 residues. V lost 2 bases to trimming and J lost 3 bases, with 11 bases between them.

The genes are TRBV6-4 and TRBJ2-7; D not certain. Germline V lookup: CDR1 MRHNA, CDR2 SNTAGT. The V end lost 4 bases, the J end lost 2 bases, and 6 bases lay between the germline ends. There are 12 residues in the CDR3. The CDR3 loop reads CASSGRAYEQYF. The CDR3, as DNA: TGTGCCAGCAGTGGACGGGCCTACGAGCAGTACTTC.

This clone was seen only a few times. This sequence joins TRBV7-6 and TRBJ1-1; the D gene is possibly TRBD1 (5 bases). V was shortened by 0 bases and J by 4 bases, with 9 bases between the two germline ends. This CDR3 is 14 amino acids long. The V gene's germline CDR1 is SGHVS and CDR2 FNYEAQ. CDR3 nucleotides: TGTGCCAGCAGCTTAGCGTTCGGGGGCACTGAAGCTTTCTTT. This gives the protein CASSLAFGGTEAFF. Complete variable domain (other parts from reference TRBV7-6 and TRBJ1-1): GAGVSQSPRYKVTKRGQDVALRCDPISGHVSLYWYRQALGQGPEFLTYFNYEAQQDKSGLPNDRFSAERPEGSISTLTIQRTEQRDSAMYRCASSLAFGGTEAFFGQGTRLTVV.

The chain has TRBV10-2 and TRBJ2-1; 12 bases match TRBD2. V shed 1 base, J shed 5 bases, and the junction held 0 bases outside the gene matches. This CDR3 is 15 amino acids long. Per the germline V gene, CDR1 is WSHSY and CDR2 is SAAADI. The CDR3 region has the DNA TGCGCCAGCAGTGAGTGGACTAGCGGGAACAATGAGCAGTTCTTC. Translated: CASSEWTSGNNEQFF.

The chain carries TRBV7-8 and TRBJ2-5; D perhaps matches TRBD2 (7 bases). V was clipped by 4 bases and J by 2 bases, with 20 bases between them. CDR1 is SGHVS and CDR2 is FQNEAQ in the germline V gene. The CDR3 covers 17 residues. The CDR3: CASSSAGGQGRQETQYF. Here the CDR3 DNA reads TGTGCCAGCAGCTCCGCCGGGGGGCAGGGACGGCAAGAGACCCAGTACTTC.